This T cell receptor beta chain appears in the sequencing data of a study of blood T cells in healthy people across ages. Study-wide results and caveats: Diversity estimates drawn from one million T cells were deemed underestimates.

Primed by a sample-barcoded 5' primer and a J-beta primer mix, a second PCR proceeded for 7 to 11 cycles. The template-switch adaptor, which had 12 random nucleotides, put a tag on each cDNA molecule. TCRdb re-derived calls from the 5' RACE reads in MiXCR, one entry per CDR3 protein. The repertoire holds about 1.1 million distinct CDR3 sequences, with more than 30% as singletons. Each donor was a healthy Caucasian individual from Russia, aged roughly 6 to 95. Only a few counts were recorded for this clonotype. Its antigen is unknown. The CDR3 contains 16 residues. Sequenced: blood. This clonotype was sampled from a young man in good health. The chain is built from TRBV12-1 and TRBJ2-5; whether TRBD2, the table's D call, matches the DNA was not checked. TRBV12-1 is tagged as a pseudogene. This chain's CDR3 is CASSLISGTWRETQYF. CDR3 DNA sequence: TGTGCCAGCAGCTTAATTAGCGGGACCTGGCGAGAGACCCAGTACTTC.